This entry is about one TCR beta chain. The data were taken from a study of blood T cell repertoires in COVID-19. About the research overall: The analysed material was cDNA or gDNA that came from T cells, B-cell-depleted T cells, or PBMCs.

Trimming left V 3 bases short and J 4 bases short, with 15 bases between. Per germline, CDR1 ENHRY and CDR2 SYGVKD. The CDR3 is 15 residues long. The table came from immunoSEQ multiplex PCR; TCRdb's copy has only in-frame clones and leaves some out. The table shows approximately 250,000 clones, with approximately 80% occurring only once. The rearrangement links TRBV10-3 to TRBJ2-5, with D possibly matching TRBD2 (5 bases). Sequenced material: peripheral blood. The TCR sequence derives from a woman between 40 and 55 years old who had recovered from COVID-19. The CDR3 sequence: CAISDEGLSGETQYF. The CDR3 DNA reads TGTGCCATCAGTGATGAGGGTCTTTCCGGAGAGACCCAGTACTTC.